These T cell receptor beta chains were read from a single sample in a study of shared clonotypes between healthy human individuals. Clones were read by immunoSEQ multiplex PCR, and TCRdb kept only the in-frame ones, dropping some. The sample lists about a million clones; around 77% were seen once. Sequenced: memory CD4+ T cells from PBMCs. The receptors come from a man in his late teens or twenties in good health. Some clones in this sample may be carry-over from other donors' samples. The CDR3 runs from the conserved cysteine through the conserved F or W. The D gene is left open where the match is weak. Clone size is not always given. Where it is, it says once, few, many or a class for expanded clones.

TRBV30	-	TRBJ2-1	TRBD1	CAWGDGQGTYNEQFF	TGTGCCTGGGGGGATGGACAGGGGACGTACAATGAGCAGTTCTTC
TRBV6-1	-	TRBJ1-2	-	CASSESTLYGYTF	TGTGCCAGCAGTGAAAGTACTCTCTATGGCTACACCTTC
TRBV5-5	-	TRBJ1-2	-	CASSSAGGNTF	TGTGCCAGCAGCTCCGCGGGCGGTAACACCTTC
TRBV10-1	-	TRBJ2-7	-	CASSDRTDSEQYF	TGCGCCAGCAGTGACCGGACTGACAGCGAGCAGTACTTC
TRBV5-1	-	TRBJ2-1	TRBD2	CASSTGTSASSEQFF	TGCGCCAGCAGTACCGGGACTAGCGCCTCATCCGAGCAGTTCTTC
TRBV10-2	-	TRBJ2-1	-	CASSDSGARGQFF	TGCGCCAGCAGTGACTCCGGGGCCAGGGGGCAGTTCTTC
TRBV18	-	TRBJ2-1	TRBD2	CASSPRASGRGRSRDEQFF	TGTGCCAGCTCACCACGAGCTAGCGGGAGGGGAAGGTCGAGGGATGAGCAGTTCTTC
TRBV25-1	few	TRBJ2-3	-	CASSGLTPDTQYF	TGTGCCAGCTCAGGGCTCACACCAGATACGCAGTATTTT
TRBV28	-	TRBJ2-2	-	CASSRGGFSGSDTGELFF	TGTGCCAGCAGCCGCGGCGGCTTTTCGGGGTCGGACACCGGGGAGCTGTTTTTT
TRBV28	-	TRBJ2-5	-	CASSSPNQETQYF	TGTGCCAGCAGTTCCCCGAACCAAGAGACCCAGTACTTC
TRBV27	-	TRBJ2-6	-	CASSDSSGANVLTF	TGTGCCAGCAGTGACAGCTCTGGGGCCAACGTCCTGACTTTC
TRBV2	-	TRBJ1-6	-	CASNVRGGRDNSPLHF	TGTGCCAGCAATGTCCGTGGGGGGCGAGATAATTCACCCCTCCACTTT
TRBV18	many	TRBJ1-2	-	CASSPQPANYGYTF	TGTGCCAGCTCACCACAGCCGGCTAACTATGGCTACACCTTC
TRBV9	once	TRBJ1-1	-	CASSVASDVGMTEAFF	TGTGCCAGCAGCGTAGCCTCCGATGTGGGGATGACTGAAGCTTTCTTT
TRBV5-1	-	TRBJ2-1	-	CASSLYGSYNEQFF	TGCGCCAGCAGCTTGTACGGTTCCTACAATGAGCAGTTCTTC
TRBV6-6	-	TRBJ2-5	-	CASSTQGWQYF	TGTGCCAGCAGTACGCAGGGTTGGCAGTACTTC
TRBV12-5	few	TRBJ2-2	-	CASGFQAGELFF	TGTGCTAGTGGTTTCCAGGCCGGGGAGCTGTTTTTT
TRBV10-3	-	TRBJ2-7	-	CAISDSLGTNEQYF	TGTGCCATCAGTGATTCCCTAGGAACAAACGAGCAGTACTTC
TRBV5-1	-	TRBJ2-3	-	CASSPDPRAGSTDTQYF	TGCGCCAGCAGCCCCGATCCGCGGGCGGGTAGCACAGATACGCAGTATTTT
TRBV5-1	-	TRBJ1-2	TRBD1	CASSPDREAGYTF	TGCGCCAGCAGCCCCGACAGGGAGGCTGGCTACACCTTC
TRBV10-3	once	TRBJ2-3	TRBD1	CAISEFPDRAVYF	TGTGCCATCAGTGAGTTCCCTGACAGGGCAGTGTATTTT
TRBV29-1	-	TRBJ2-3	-	CSVGVAGMTGVAQYF	TGCAGCGTTGGGGTGGCAGGGATGACGGGAGTGGCGCAGTATTTT
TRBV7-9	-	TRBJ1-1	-	CASTGGRGTEAFF	TGTGCCAGCACCGGGGGCCGAGGAACTGAAGCTTTCTTT
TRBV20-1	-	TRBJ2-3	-	CSANYPDTQYF	TGCAGTGCTAATTATCCAGATACGCAGTATTTT
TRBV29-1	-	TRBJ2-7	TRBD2	CSVSSGSYEQYF	TGCAGCGTTTCTAGCGGGAGCTACGAGCAGTACTTC
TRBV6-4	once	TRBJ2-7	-	CASSGFYEQYF	TGTGCCAGCAGCGGTTTTTACGAGCAGTACTTC
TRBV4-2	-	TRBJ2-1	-	CASSQAALAGNEQFF	TGTGCCAGCAGCCAAGCCGCCCTAGCAGGCAATGAGCAGTTCTTC
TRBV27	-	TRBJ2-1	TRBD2	CASSPGLAGDPRYNEQFF	TGTGCCAGCAGTCCCGGACTAGCGGGAGACCCGCGCTACAATGAGCAGTTCTTC
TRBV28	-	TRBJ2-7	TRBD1	CASSLTGGFYEQYF	TGTGCCAGCAGTTTGACAGGGGGCTTTTACGAGCAGTACTTC
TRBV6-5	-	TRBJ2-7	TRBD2	CASSFTSGDSYEQYF	TGTGCCAGCAGTTTTACTAGCGGGGACTCTTACGAGCAGTACTTC
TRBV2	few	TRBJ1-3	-	CASSLSGNTIYF	TGTGCCAGCAGTCTATCTGGAAACACCATATATTTT
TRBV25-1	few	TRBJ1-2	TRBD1	CASSSPGQTYGYTF	TGTGCCAGCAGTAGCCCGGGACAGACCTATGGCTACACCTTC
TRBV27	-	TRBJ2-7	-	CASSLKVQGPYEQYF	TGTGCCAGCAGTTTAAAGGTCCAGGGCCCCTACGAGCAGTACTTC